This T cell receptor (beta chain) is from a study of vaccination and CD4 T cells after COVID-19. Background on the study: Control cultures were supplied with a CEFX pool, an HIV-1 Nef pool, or no peptide at all.

Sequence data for DNA of cultured CD4+ T cells were generated by the Oncomine TCR Beta short-read assay. TCRdb reprocessed the PCR reads with MiXCR, giving one entry per CDR3 protein. The top ten clones hold roughly 30% of a sample with about 4,600 distinct CDR3 sequences, around 30% of them seen once. CDR3 length: 14 amino acids. Germline V gene lookup returns CDR1 ENHRY and CDR2 SYGVKD. V was clipped by 2 bases and J by 7 bases, with 12 bases between them. This clonotype was observed a few times. What it recognizes is unknown. Sample treatment: roughly ten-day PBMC culture with coronavirus spike peptide pools or control peptides (ViraFEST assay). Study results and caveats: Among convalescent patients, a median 86.3% of reactive clones emerged only after vaccination. Spike mono-reactivity was found in 304 of the 307 vaccine-specific clones identified in convalescent patients.

This rearrangement joins TRBV10-3 to TRBJ2-1; D is undetermined. The receptor was derived from a human donor who had recovered from COVID-19. Source material: CD4+ T cells from blood, cultured in vitro. The CDR3 sequence: CAISETLYGNEQFF. The CDR3 nucleotides are TGTGCCATCAGTGAGACCCTCTATGGGAATGAGCAGTTCTTC.